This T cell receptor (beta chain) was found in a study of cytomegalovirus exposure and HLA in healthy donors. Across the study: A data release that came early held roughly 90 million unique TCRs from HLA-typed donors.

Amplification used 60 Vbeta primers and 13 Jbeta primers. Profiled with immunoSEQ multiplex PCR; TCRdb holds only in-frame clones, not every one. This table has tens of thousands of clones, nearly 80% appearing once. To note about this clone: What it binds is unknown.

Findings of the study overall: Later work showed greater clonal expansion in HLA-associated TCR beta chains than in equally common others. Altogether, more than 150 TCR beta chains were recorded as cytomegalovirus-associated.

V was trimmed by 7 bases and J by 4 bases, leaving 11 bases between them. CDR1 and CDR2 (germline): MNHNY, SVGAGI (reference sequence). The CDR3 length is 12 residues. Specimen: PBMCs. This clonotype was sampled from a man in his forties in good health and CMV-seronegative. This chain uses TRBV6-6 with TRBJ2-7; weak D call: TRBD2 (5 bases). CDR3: CASTHRGYEQYF. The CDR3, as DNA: TGTGCCAGCACCCACCGAGGGTACGAGCAGTACTTC.